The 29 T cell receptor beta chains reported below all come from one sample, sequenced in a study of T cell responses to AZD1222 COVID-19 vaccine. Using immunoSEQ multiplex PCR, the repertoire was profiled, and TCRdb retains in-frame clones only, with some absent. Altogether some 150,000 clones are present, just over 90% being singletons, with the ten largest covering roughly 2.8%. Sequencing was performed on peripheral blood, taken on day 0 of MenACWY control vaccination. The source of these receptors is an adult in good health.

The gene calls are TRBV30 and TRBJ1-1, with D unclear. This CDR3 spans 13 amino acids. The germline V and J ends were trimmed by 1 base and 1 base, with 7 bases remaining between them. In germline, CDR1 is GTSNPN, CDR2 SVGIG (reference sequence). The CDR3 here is CAWSDRSNTEAFF. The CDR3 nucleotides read TGTGCCTGGAGTGACAGATCGAACACTGAAGCTTTCTTT.

The CDR3 DNA sequence: TGCGCCAGCAGTGGAGTAGCGGGAGGATACAATGAGCAGTTCTTC. The encoded protein is CASSGVAGGYNEQFF. The chain has TRBV10-1 and TRBJ2-1; 10 positions match TRBD2. Germline V gene sequence: CDR1 WNHNN, CDR2 SYGVQD (reference sequence). The V gene end was trimmed by 4 bases and the J gene end by 4 bases; junction bases not matched to a gene: 4. CDR3 length equals 15 residues.

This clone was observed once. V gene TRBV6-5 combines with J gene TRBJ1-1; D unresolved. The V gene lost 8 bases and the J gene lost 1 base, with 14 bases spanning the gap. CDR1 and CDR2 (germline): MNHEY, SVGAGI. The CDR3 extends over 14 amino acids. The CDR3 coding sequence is TGTGCCAGCCTCCCTTACCTAACGAACACTGAAGCTTTCTTT. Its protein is CASLPYLTNTEAFF.

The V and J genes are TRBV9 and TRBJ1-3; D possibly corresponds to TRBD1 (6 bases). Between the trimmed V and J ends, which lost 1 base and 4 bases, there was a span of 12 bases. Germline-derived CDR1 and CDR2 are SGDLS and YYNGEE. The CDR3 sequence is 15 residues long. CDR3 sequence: CASSVSTGQGNTIYF. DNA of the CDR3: TGTGCCAGCAGCGTATCTACAGGGCAAGGAAACACCATATATTTT.

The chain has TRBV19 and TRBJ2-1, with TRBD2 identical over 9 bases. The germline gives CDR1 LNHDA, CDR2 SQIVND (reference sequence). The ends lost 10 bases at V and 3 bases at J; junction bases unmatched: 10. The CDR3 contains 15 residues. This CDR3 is CATRSSGEYYNEQFF. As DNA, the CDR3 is TGTGCCACCCGTTCTAGCGGGGAATACTACAATGAGCAGTTCTTC.

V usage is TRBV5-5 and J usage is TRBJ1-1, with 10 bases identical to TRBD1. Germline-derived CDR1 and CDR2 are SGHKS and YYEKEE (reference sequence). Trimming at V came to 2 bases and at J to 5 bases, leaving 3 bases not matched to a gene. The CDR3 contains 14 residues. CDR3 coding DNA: TGTGCCAGCAGCTTCTTGGACAGGGGGACTGAAGCTTTCTTT. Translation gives CASSFLDRGTEAFF.

The DNA for the CDR3 is TGTGCCAGCAGTTACGGGGGGCAGAACTATGGCTACACCTTC. Its protein product is CASSYGGQNYGYTF. This chain links TRBV6-5 with TRBJ1-2; possible D gene TRBD1, 6 bases. The germline gives CDR1 MNHEY, CDR2 SVGAGI. V lost 2 bases and J lost 2, with 9 bases in between. The CDR3 runs 14 residues.

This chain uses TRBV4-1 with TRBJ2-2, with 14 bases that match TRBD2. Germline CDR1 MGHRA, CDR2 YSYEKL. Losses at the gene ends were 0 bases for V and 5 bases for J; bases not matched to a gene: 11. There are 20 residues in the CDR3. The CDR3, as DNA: TGCGCCAGCAGCCAAGAGCTGGATCCGGGACTAGCGGGAGATACCGGGGAGCTGTTTTTT. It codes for CASSQELDPGLAGDTGELFF.

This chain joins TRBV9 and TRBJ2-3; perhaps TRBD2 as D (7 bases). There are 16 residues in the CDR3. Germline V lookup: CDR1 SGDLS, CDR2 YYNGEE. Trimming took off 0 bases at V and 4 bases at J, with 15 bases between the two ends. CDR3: CASSVASRGGADTQYF. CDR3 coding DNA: TGTGCCAGCAGCGTAGCTAGTAGGGGGGGGGCAGATACGCAGTATTTT.

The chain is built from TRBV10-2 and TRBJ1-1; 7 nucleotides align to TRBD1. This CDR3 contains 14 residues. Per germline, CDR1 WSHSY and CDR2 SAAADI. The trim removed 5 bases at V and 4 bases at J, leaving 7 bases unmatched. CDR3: CASSLQGKGTEAFF. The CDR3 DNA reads TGCGCCAGCAGTCTACAGGGGAAGGGCACTGAAGCTTTCTTT.

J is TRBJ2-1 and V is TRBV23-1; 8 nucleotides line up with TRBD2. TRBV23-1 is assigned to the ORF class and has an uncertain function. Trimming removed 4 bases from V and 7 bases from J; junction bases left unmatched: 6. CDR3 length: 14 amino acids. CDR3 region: CASSPPRGGNEQFF. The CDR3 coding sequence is TGCGCCAGCAGTCCACCCCGCGGGGGGAATGAGCAGTTCTTC.

The CDR3 loop reads CASSSPLKEGTILHTDTQYF. CDR3 in DNA: TGCGCCAGCAGCTCGCCGCTCAAAGAGGGGACTATCCTACACACAGATACGCAGTATTTT. The rearrangement joins TRBV5-1 to TRBJ2-3; 7 bases are shared with TRBD2. This CDR3 comprises 20 residues. The J segment lost 2 bases and the V segment lost 3 bases, leaving 21 bases of the junction unmatched. Germline V gene sequence: CDR1 SGHRS, CDR2 YFSETQ. Based on the CDR3 plus reference TRBV5-1 and TRBJ2-3, the full variable domain is KAGVTQTPRYLIKTRGQQVTLSCSPISGHRSVSWYQQTPGQGLQFLFEYFSETQRNKGNFPGRFSGRQFSNSRSEMNVSTLELGDSALYLCASSSPLKEGTILHTDTQYFGPGTRLTVL.

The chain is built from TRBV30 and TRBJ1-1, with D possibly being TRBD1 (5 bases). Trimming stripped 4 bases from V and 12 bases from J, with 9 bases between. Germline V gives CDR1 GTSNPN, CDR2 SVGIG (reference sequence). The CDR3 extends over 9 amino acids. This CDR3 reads CAWTGLSFF. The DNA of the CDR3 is TGTGCCTGGACAGGGTTGTCTTTCTTT.

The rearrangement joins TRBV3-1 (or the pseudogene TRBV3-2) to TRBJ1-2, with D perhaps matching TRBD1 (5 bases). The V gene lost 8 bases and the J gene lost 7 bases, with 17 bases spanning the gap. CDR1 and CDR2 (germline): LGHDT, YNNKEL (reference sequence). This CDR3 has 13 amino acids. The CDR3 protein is CASAADNMSGYTF. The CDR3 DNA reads TGTGCCAGCGCCGCGGACAACATGAGTGGCTACACCTTC.

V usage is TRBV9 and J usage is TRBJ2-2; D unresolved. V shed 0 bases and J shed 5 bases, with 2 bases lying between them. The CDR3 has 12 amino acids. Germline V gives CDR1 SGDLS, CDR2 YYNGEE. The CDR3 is CASSVATGELFF. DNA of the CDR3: TGTGCCAGCAGCGTAGCGACCGGGGAGCTGTTTTTT.

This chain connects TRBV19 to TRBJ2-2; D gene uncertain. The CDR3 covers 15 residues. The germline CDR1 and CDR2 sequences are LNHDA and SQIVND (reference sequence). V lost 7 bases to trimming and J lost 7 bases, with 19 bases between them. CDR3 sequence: CASKTRRANGGELFF. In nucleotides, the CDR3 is TGTGCCAGTAAAACCCGACGGGCTAATGGCGGGGAGCTGTTTTTT.

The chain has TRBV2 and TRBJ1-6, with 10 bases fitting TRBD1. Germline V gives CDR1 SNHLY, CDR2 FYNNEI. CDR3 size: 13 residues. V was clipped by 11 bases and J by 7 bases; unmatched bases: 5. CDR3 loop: CAGGTGENSPLHF. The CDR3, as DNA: TGTGCCGGAGGGACAGGGGAGAATTCACCCCTCCACTTT. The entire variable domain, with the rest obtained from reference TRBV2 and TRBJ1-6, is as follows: EPEVTQTPSHQVTQMGQEVILRCVPISNHLYFYWYRQILGQKVEFLVSFYNNEISEKSEIFDDQFSVERPDGSNFTLKIRSTKLEDSAMYFCAGGTGENSPLHFGNGTRLTVT.

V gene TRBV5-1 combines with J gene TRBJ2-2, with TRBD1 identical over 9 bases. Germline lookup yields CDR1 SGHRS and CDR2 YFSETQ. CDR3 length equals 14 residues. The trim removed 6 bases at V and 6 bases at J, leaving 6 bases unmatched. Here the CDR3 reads CASNRDRVAGELFF. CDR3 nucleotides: TGCGCCAGCAACCGGGACAGGGTGGCCGGGGAGCTGTTTTTT.

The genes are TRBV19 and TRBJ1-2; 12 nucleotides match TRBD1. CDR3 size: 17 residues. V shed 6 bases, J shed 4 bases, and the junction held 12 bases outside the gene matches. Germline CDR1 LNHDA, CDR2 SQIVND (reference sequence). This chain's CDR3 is CASRPIAGTGGRYGYTF. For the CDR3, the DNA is TGTGCCAGTAGGCCAATAGCGGGGACAGGGGGCCGCTATGGCTACACCTTC.

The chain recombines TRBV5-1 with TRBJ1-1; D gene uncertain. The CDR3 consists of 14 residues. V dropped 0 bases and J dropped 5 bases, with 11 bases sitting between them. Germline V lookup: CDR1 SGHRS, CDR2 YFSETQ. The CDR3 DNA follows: TGCGCCAGCAGCTTGGGGATCATAGGGACTGAAGCTTTCTTT. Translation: CASSLGIIGTEAFF.

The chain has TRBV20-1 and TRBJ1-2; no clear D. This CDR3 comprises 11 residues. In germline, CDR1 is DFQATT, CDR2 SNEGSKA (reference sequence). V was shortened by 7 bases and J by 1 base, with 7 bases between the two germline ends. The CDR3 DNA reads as TGCAGTGTAACACATAACTATGGCTACACCTTC. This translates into CSVTHNYGYTF.

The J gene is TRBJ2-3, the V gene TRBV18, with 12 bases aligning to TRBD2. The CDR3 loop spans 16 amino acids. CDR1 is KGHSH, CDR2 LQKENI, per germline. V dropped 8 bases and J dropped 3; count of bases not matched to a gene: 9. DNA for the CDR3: TGTGCCAGCACACAACTAGCGGGAGGACTAACAGATACGCAGTATTTT. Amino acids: CASTQLAGGLTDTQYF.

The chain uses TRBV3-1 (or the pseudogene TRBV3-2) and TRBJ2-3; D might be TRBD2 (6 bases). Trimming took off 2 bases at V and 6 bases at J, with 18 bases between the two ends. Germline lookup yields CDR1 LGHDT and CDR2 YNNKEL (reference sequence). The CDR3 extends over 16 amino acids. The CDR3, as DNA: TGTGCCAGCAGCCAACGTACGGGAGCCGGGGCGGATACGCAGTATTTT. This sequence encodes CASSQRTGAGADTQYF.

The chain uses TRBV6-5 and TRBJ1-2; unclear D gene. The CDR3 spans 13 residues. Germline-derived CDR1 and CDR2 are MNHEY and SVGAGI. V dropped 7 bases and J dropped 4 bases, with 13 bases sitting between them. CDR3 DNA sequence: TGTGCCAGCATCGACTCCGCCGGCTATGGCTACACCTTC. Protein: CASIDSAGYGYTF.

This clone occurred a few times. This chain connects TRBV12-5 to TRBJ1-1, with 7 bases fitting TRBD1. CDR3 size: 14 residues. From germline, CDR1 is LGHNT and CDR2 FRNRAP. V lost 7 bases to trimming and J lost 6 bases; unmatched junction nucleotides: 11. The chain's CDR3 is CASARTGANPEAFF. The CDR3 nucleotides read TGTGCTAGTGCCCGGACAGGCGCAAACCCTGAAGCTTTCTTT. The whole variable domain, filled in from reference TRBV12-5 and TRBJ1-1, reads DARVTQTPRHKVTEMGQEVTMRCQPILGHNTVFWYRQTMMQGLELLAYFRNRAPLDDSGMPKDRFSAEMPDATLATLKIQPSEPRDSAVYFCASARTGANPEAFFGQGTRLTVV.

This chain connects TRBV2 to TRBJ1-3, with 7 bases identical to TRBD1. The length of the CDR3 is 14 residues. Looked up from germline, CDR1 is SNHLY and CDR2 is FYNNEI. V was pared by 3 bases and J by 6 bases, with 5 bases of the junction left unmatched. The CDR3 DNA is TGTGCCAGCAGTGATGACAGGGCGGCAAACACCATATATTTT. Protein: CASSDDRAANTIYF.

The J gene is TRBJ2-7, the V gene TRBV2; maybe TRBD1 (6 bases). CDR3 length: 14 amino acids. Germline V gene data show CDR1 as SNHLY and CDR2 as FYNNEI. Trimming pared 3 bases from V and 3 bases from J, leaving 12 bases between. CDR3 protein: CASSDSGQFYEQYF. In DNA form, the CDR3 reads TGTGCCAGCAGTGACTCGGGACAATTCTACGAGCAGTACTTC.

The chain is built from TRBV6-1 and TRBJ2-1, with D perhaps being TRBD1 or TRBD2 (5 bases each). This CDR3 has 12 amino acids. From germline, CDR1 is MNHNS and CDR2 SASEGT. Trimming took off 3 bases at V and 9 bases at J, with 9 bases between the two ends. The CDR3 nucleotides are TGTGCCAGCAGTGAGGGACCCGGTGAGCAGTTCTTC. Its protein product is CASSEGPGEQFF.

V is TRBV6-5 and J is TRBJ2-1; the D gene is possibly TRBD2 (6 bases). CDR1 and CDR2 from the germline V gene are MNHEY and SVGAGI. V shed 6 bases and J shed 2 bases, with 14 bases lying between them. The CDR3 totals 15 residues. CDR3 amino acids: CASSLRRAPYNEQFF. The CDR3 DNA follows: TGTGCCAGCAGCCTTAGGAGGGCCCCCTACAATGAGCAGTTCTTC.